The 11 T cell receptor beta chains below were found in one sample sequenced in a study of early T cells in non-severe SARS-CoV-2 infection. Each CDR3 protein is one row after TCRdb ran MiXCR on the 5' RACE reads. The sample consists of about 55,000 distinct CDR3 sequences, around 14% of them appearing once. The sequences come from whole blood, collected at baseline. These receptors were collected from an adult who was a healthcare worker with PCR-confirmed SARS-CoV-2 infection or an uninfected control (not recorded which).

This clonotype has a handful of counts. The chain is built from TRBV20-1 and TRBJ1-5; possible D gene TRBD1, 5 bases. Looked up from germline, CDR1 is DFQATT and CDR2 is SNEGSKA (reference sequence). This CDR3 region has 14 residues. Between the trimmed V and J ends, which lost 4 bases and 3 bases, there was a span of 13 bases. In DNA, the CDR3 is TGCAGTGCTACGGCTACAGGAGTCAATCAGCCCCAGCATTTT. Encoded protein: CSATATGVNQPQHF.

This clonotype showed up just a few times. In nucleotides, the CDR3 is TGTGCCAGCAGCTTAGTCTGGACTAGCGTTGAGACCCAGTACTTC. The encoded protein is CASSLVWTSVETQYF. The V and J genes are TRBV7-2 and TRBJ2-5; the match to TRBD2 covers 9 bases. CDR3 length: 15 residues. V gave up 1 base and J gave up 5 bases; unmatched junction bases: 5. Germline CDR1 SGHTA, CDR2 FQGNSA.

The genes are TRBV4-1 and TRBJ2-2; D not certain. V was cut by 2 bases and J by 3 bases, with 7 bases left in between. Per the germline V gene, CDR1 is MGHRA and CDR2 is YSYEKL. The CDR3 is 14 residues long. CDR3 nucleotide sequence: TGCGCCAGCAGCCAATCTCCCTACACCGGGGAGCTGTTTTTT. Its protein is CASSQSPYTGELFF.

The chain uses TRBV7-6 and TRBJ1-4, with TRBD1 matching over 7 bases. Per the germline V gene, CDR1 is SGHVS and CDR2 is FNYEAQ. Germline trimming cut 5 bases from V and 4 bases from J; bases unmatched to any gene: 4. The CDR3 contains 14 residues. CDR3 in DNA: TGTGCCAGCAGCGGGACAGAAGTTAATGAAAAACTGTTTTTT. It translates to CASSGTEVNEKLFF.

The CDR3 is CASSRSREQFF. The CDR3 DNA is TGTGCCAGCAGTAGGTCCCGTGAGCAGTTCTTC. The V and J genes are TRBV28 and TRBJ2-1; D is ambiguous. Trimming cost V 5 bases and J 9 bases, with 8 bases left between them. Looked up from germline, CDR1 is MDHEN and CDR2 is SYDVKM. The CDR3 spans 11 residues.

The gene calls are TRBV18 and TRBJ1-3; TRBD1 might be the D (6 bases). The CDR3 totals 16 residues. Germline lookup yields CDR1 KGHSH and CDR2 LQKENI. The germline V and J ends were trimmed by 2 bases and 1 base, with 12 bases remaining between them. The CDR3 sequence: CASSPYGQTSGNTIYF. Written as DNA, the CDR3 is TGTGCCAGCTCACCATACGGACAGACATCTGGAAACACCATATATTTT.

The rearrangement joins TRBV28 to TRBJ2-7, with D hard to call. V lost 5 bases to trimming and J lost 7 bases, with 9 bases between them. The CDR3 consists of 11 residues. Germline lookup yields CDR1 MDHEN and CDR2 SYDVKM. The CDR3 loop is CASSTLREQYF. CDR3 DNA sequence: TGTGCCAGCAGTACCCTACGGGAGCAGTACTTC.

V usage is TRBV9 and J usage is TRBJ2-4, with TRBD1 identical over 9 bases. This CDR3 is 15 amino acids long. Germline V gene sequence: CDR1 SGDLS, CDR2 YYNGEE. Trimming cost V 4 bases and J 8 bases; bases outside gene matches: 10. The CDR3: CASSTGRDRVYIQYF. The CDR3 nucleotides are TGTGCCAGCAGCACAGGCCGGGACAGGGTTTACATTCAGTACTTC.

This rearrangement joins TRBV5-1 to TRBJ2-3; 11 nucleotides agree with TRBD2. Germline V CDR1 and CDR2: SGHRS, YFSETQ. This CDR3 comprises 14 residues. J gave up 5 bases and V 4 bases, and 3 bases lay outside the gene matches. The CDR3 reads CASSLAGGGDTQYF. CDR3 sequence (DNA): TGCGCCAGCAGCCTAGCGGGGGGTGGAGATACGCAGTATTTT.

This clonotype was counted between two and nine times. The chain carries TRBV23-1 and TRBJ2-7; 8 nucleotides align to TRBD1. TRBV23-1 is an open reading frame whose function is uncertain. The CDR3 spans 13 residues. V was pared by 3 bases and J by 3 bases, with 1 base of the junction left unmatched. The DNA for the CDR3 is TGCGCCAGCAGTCAGGGACAGGTCTACGAGCAGTACTTC. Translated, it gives CASSQGQVYEQYF.

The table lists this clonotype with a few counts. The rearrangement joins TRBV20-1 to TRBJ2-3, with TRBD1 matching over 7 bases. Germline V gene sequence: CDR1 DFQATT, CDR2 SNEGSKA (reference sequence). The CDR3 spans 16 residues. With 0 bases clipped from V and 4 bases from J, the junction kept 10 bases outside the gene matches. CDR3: CSARDQTGRIPDTQYF. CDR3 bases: TGCAGTGCTAGAGATCAGACAGGGCGGATTCCAGATACGCAGTATTTT.